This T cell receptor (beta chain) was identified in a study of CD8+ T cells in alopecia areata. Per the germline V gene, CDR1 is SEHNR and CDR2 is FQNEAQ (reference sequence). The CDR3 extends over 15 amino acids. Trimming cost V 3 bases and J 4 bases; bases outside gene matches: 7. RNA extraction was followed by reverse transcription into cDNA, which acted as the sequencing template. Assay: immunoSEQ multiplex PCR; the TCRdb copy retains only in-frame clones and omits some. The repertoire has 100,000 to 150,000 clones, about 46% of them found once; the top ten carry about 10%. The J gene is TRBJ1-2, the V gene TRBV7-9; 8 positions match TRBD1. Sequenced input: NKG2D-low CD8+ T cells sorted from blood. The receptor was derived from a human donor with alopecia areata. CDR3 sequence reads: CASSFPDREVYGYTF. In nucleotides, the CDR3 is TGTGCCAGCAGCTTCCCGGACAGGGAGGTCTATGGCTACACCTTC.